This entry is about one TCR beta chain. The antigen is undetermined. Patients were ruled out by autoimmune disease history or systemic immunosuppression. This entry is derived from a study of OX40 agonist ivuxolimab in advanced cancers. About the study: Two patients with cutaneous melanoma and one with hepatocellular carcinoma, three in total, showed partial responses.

Profiled with immunoSEQ multiplex PCR; TCRdb holds only in-frame clones, not every one. The table records roughly 92,000 clones, more than 80% of them present only once. Overall study findings and caveats: Both blood CD4+ and CD8+ T cells showed clonal growth by week 6 at 0.1 to 3.0 mg/kg.

Germline CDR1 reads SEHNR; CDR2 reads FQNEAQ (reference sequence). V shed 5 bases, J shed 6 bases, and the junction held 5 bases outside the gene matches. The CDR3 totals 14 residues. The chain combines TRBV7-9 with TRBJ2-2; TRBD2 aligns across 8 bases. This sequence originates from an adult with an advanced solid tumor such as melanoma, head and neck, liver or kidney cancer. Here the sequenced sample was CD4+ or CD8+ T cells sorted from blood, taken in a trial of the OX40 agonist ivuxolimab. The CDR3 loop is CASSTGLGPGELFF. CDR3 in DNA: TGTGCCAGCAGCACGGGACTAGGTCCCGGGGAGCTGTTTTTT.